What follows are 21 T cell receptor beta chains derived from one specimen sequenced in a study of shared clonotypes between healthy human individuals. Sequencing was performed with immunoSEQ multiplex PCR; in TCRdb, only in-frame clones are kept and a portion is missing. The profile shows some 1,100,000 clones, about 80% of them singletons. Sequencing was carried out using memory CD4+ T cells from PBMCs. The sample's subset: CD45RA-negative fraction. The source is a man between 18 and 29 years old in good health. Some clones in this sample may be carry-over from other donors' samples.

The rearrangement joins TRBV10-3 to TRBJ2-3; D remains ambiguous. Trimming removed 3 bases at V and 0 bases at J, with 10 bases between. The CDR3 runs 15 residues. Looked up from germline, CDR1 is ENHRY and CDR2 is SYGVKD. The CDR3 protein is CAISDPTGSTDTQYF. DNA for the CDR3: TGTGCCATCAGTGACCCAACTGGTAGCACAGATACGCAGTATTTT.

This clone has ten or more counts. The chain carries TRBV19 and TRBJ2-3, with D perhaps given as TRBD1 or TRBD2 (5 bases each). Trimming removed 7 bases at V and 6 bases at J, with 20 bases between. CDR1 and CDR2 from the germline V gene are LNHDA and SQIVND (reference sequence). The CDR3 is 15 amino acids. CDR3 nucleotides: TGTGCCAGTAAGAGGGGACGGATTAGTTCGGATACGCAGTATTTT. Translating it yields CASKRGRISSDTQYF. Drawing the rest from reference TRBV19 and TRBJ2-3, the complete variable domain is DGGITQSPKYLFRKEGQNVTLSCEQNLNHDAMYWYRQDPGQGLRLIYYSQIVNDFQKGDIAEGYSVSREKKESFPLTVTSAQKNPTAFYLCASKRGRISSDTQYFGPGTRLTVL.

The CDR3 coding sequence is TGTGCCAGCAGTTCCAGGGCTGCAACTAATGAAAAACTGTTTTTT. Translated, it gives CASSSRAATNEKLFF. The chain recombines TRBV27 with TRBJ1-4; tentative D call: TRBD1 (5 bases). The V gene lost 4 bases and the J gene lost 0 bases, with 9 bases spanning the gap. Germline V gene data show CDR1 as MNHEY and CDR2 as SMNVEV (reference sequence). CDR3 length: 15 residues.

The count of this clone is one. The chain combines TRBV11-2 with TRBJ2-6; D unclear. Germline V gene data show CDR1 as SGHAT and CDR2 as FQNNGV. Deletions cut 6 bases from V and 4 bases from J, with 10 bases between. This CDR3 is built from 14 residues. The CDR3 nucleotides read TGTGCCAGCAGTGGCAGCCAGGGGGCCAACGTCCTGACTTTC. It is translated as CASSGSQGANVLTF.

This rearrangement joins TRBV2 to TRBJ2-2; 7 bases are a match to TRBD1. The CDR3 has 16 residues. The germline V gene has CDR1 SNHLY and CDR2 FYNNEI. V shed 3 bases and J 2 bases; nucleotides not matched to a gene: 6. CDR3 sequence (DNA): TGTGCCAGCAGTGAGCAAGGGACAGCAAACACCGGGGAGCTGTTTTTT. Translated, it gives CASSEQGTANTGELFF.

On this clone: The same CDR3 is also encoded by other DNA sequences in this sample. V is TRBV11-1 and J is TRBJ2-1; TRBD1 matches 11 bases. The V gene end was trimmed by 3 bases and the J gene end by 0 bases; junction bases not matched to a gene: 1. The CDR3 has 16 amino acids. The V gene's germline CDR1 is SGHAT and CDR2 FQDESV (reference sequence). The CDR3 DNA is TGTGCCAGCAGCTTGGGACAGGGGGGCTCCTACAATGAGCAGTTCTTC. As protein: CASSLGQGGSYNEQFF.

The chain's CDR3 is CASSPDFYEQYF. For the CDR3, the DNA is TGTGCCAGCAGCCCGGATTTCTACGAGCAGTACTTC. The chain employs TRBV28 and TRBJ2-7; D not resolved. Trimming cost V 6 bases and J 3 bases, with 9 bases left between them. CDR1 is MDHEN and CDR2 is SYDVKM in the germline V gene. The CDR3 is 12 amino acids.

This clone was seen just once. The chain links TRBV6-1 to TRBJ2-5; D not resolved. The CDR3 is 15 amino acids. The V gene's germline CDR1 is MNHNS and CDR2 SASEGT. Trimming stripped 5 bases from V and 5 bases from J, with 18 bases between. The CDR3 DNA is TGTGCCAGCAGTTTGGGCGGTAACATCGGGGAGACCCAGTACTTC. Translated: CASSLGGNIGETQYF.

V gene TRBV28 combines with J gene TRBJ2-7; TRBD2 agrees at 11 bases. Germline V gives CDR1 MDHEN, CDR2 SYDVKM. The CDR3 spans 20 residues. The J segment lost 9 bases and the V segment lost 6 bases, leaving 28 bases of the junction unmatched. CDR3 DNA: TGTGCCAGCAGACCCGACAGAGTTGCCCTTAGCGGGAGGGGATCTGTAGGGCAGTACTTC. Its protein product is CASRPDRVALSGRGSVGQYF.

The rearrangement uses TRBV5-6 and TRBJ1-1, with a possible D match to TRBD1 (6 bases). The germline V gene encodes CDR1 SGHDT and CDR2 YYEEEE. V lost 4 bases and J lost 4, with 17 bases in between. CDR3 length equals 15 residues. In DNA, the CDR3 is TGTGCCAGCAGCCTAGTGGGGGGCGTAGGCACTGAAGCTTTCTTT. Encoded protein: CASSLVGGVGTEAFF.

J is TRBJ1-5 and V is TRBV5-4; 7 nucleotides agree with TRBD1. The CDR3 is 18 amino acids. Germline CDR1 is SGHNT and CDR2 is YYREEE (reference sequence). J was trimmed by 6 bases and V by 0 bases; bases with no gene match: 15. The DNA for the CDR3 is TGTGCCAGCAGCTTGGAGGGGGGCCCAGGGGGAAGGGGTCAGCCCCAGCATTTT. Translating gives CASSLEGGPGGRGQPQHF.

This clone was observed a few times. The V and J genes are TRBV28 and TRBJ2-7; D uncertain. The germline V gene encodes CDR1 MDHEN and CDR2 SYDVKM. This CDR3 is built from 11 residues. V was trimmed by 5 bases and J by 6 bases, leaving 8 bases between them. This CDR3 is CASSRYAEQYF. CDR3 coding DNA: TGTGCCAGCAGTCGTTATGCCGAGCAGTACTTC.

The genes are TRBV4-3 and TRBJ1-1; D unresolved. Per the germline V gene, CDR1 is LGHNA and CDR2 is YSLEER. Deletions cut 2 bases from V and 7 bases from J, with 17 bases between. The CDR3 contains 15 residues. This CDR3 reads CASSQRWGPLGEAFF. CDR3 sequence (DNA): TGCGCCAGCAGCCAAAGATGGGGTCCGCTGGGTGAAGCTTTCTTT.

This clone has a single count. The V and J genes are TRBV5-8 and TRBJ1-2; unclear D gene. The CDR3 contains 14 residues. The germline V gene encodes CDR1 SGHTS and CDR2 YDEGEE. Trimming removed 1 base at V and 2 bases at J, with 9 bases between. The CDR3 DNA is TGTGCCAGCAGCTTGAAACTGGAGAACTATGGCTACACCTTC. It translates to CASSLKLENYGYTF. Using reference TRBV5-8 and TRBJ1-2 for the parts outside the CDR3, the full variable domain is EAGVTQSPTHLIKTRGQQATLRCSPISGHTSVYWYQQALGLGLQFLLWYDEGEERNRGNFPPRFSGRQFPNYSSELNVNALELEDSALYLCASSLKLENYGYTFGSGTRLTVV.

The rearrangement joins TRBV6-1 to TRBJ1-2; D remains ambiguous. Looked up from germline, CDR1 is MNHNS and CDR2 is SASEGT. The CDR3 spans 20 residues. Trimming pared 2 bases from V and 0 bases from J, leaving 25 bases between. CDR3 protein: CASSERFGRAGEYSNYGYTF. The CDR3 DNA sequence: TGTGCCAGCAGTGAAAGGTTTGGTCGGGCAGGAGAATATTCTAACTATGGCTACACCTTC.

This clone came up once. The rearrangement links TRBV5-1 to TRBJ2-7; 7 bases are a match to TRBD1. The CDR3 runs to 17 residues. The V gene end was trimmed by 1 base and the J gene end by 0 bases; junction bases not matched to a gene: 10. The germline gives CDR1 SGHRS, CDR2 YFSETQ. Here the CDR3 reads CASSLTLLGTASYEQYF. CDR3 nucleotide sequence: TGCGCCAGCAGCTTGACTCTACTAGGGACAGCCTCCTACGAGCAGTACTTC.

The gene calls are TRBV5-4 and TRBJ1-2, with D hard to call. The CDR3 consists of 13 residues. The V gene lost 0 bases and the J gene lost 10 bases, with 13 bases spanning the gap. In germline, CDR1 is SGHNT, CDR2 YYREEE (reference sequence). The CDR3 is CASSLALGRDYTF. CDR3 DNA sequence: TGTGCCAGCAGCTTGGCCTTAGGGAGAGACTACACCTTC.

This chain connects TRBV6-1 to TRBJ1-2, with 7 bases aligning to TRBD1. The CDR3 loop spans 14 amino acids. The V and J ends lost 4 bases and 2 bases, in that order; junction bases with no gene match: 4. Per the germline V gene, CDR1 is MNHNS and CDR2 is SASEGT. The CDR3 DNA follows: TGTGCCAGCAGTGGTTGGGACAGCAACTATGGCTACACCTTC. Protein product: CASSGWDSNYGYTF.

This clone was recorded once. This chain joins TRBV7-2 and TRBJ2-3; D unclear. Trimming shortened V by 5 bases and J by 3 bases, and 12 bases separated the two germline ends. Germline CDR1 reads SGHTA; CDR2 reads FQGNSA. The CDR3 covers 14 residues. CDR3 in DNA: TGTGCCAGCAGCCCATCCCTCCATACAGATACGCAGTATTTT. Translation gives CASSPSLHTDTQYF. The variable domain in full, with the rest retrieved from reference TRBV7-2 and TRBJ2-3, is GAGVSQSPSNKVTEKGKDVELRCDPISGHTALYWYRQSLGQGLEFLIYFQGNSAPDKSGLPSDRFSAERTGGSVSTLTIQRTQQEDSAVYLCASSPSLHTDTQYFGPGTRLTVL.

The rearrangement links TRBV7-8 to TRBJ2-3, with 8 bases aligning to TRBD2. The CDR3 runs 16 residues. Germline trimming cut 3 bases from V and 3 bases from J; bases unmatched to any gene: 8. Germline V gene data show CDR1 as SGHVS and CDR2 as FQNEAQ. CDR3 sequence: CASSFGIAGRTDTQYF. DNA for the CDR3: TGTGCCAGCAGCTTTGGAATAGCGGGACGTACAGATACGCAGTATTTT.

V usage is TRBV5-1 and J usage is TRBJ2-3, with TRBD1 matching 8 bases. The CDR3 spans 15 residues. V gave up 6 bases and J gave up 8 bases; unmatched junction bases: 14. Per the germline V gene, CDR1 is SGHRS and CDR2 is YFSETQ. The CDR3 DNA is TGCGCCAGCAAACCGGGACAGGAATCATTGGCTACGCAGTATTTT. This translates into CASKPGQESLATQYF.